One sample yielded the 15 T cell receptor beta chains listed below, sequenced in a study of blood T cell repertoires in COVID-19. Assay: immunoSEQ multiplex PCR; the TCRdb copy retains only in-frame clones and omits some. The sample records tens of thousands of clones, around 81% being singletons. The source material was peripheral blood. Receptor source: an elderly man with acute or convalescent COVID-19.

The chain uses TRBV4-2 and TRBJ1-2; a weak D match, TRBD1 (5 bases). The CDR3 runs 16 residues. Looked up from germline, CDR1 is LGHNA and CDR2 is YNFKEQ. V dropped 1 base and J dropped 4 bases, with 16 bases sitting between them. The CDR3 nucleotides are TGTGCCAGCAGCCAAGCGGCCTCAACGGGACTCTATGGCTACACCTTC. Its protein product is CASSQAASTGLYGYTF.

J is TRBJ1-1 and V is TRBV12-3 or TRBV12-4; D is unresolved. There are 12 residues in the CDR3. V was clipped by 5 bases and J by 3 bases, with 7 bases between them. In DNA, the CDR3 is TGTGCCAGCAGTCACCGCGACACTGAAGCTTTCTTT. This gives the protein CASSHRDTEAFF.

In DNA form, the CDR3 reads TGCAGCGTTGACCATTCAGGTTCATATGAGCAGTTCTTC. It yields the protein CSVDHSGSYEQFF. This sequence joins TRBV29-1 and TRBJ2-1; D ambiguous. Germline lookup yields CDR1 SQVTM and CDR2 ANQGSEA. V gave up 3 bases and J gave up 8 bases, with 14 bases separating them. This CDR3 has 13 residues.

This chain's CDR3 is CASSPGLAGVLSTDTQYF. The CDR3 coding sequence is TGTGCCAGCAGTCCCGGACTAGCGGGAGTCCTTAGCACAGATACGCAGTATTTT. The chain has TRBV28 and TRBJ2-3, with 13 bases matching TRBD2. This CDR3 comprises 18 residues. V was pared by 5 bases and J by 0 bases, with 8 bases of the junction left unmatched. In germline, CDR1 is MDHEN, CDR2 SYDVKM.

The V and J genes are TRBV30 and TRBJ2-3, with 8 positions matching TRBD2. V shed 5 bases, J shed 4 bases, and the junction held 5 bases outside the gene matches. The V gene's germline CDR1 is GTSNPN and CDR2 SVGIG (reference sequence). The CDR3 is made up of 13 amino acids. The CDR3 DNA reads TGTGCCTGGCACCTCGGGGGGGCAGATACGCAGTATTTT. This codes for CAWHLGGADTQYF.

V usage is TRBV18 and J usage is TRBJ2-5; possible D gene TRBD1, 6 bases. The CDR3 runs to 14 residues. Per germline, CDR1 KGHSH and CDR2 LQKENI. Trimming stripped 3 bases from V and 9 bases from J, with 17 bases between. For the CDR3, the DNA is TGTGCCAGCTCACCGGCCTTTACCAGGGGATCCCAGTACTTC. Residues: CASSPAFTRGSQYF.

The gene calls are TRBV27 and TRBJ1-2, with 7 bases lining up with TRBD1. The V gene end was trimmed by 3 bases and the J gene end by 8 bases; junction bases not matched to a gene: 9. Germline V CDR1 and CDR2: MNHEY, SMNVEV (reference sequence). The CDR3 extends over 14 amino acids. The CDR3 nucleotides are TGTGCCAGCAGTTTCCGGGACAGCCTCTCGGGCTACACCTTC. Its translation: CASSFRDSLSGYTF.

V usage is TRBV5-4 and J usage is TRBJ1-4; D remains unclear. The length of the CDR3 is 15 residues. The germline V and J ends were trimmed by 0 bases and 5 bases, with 11 bases remaining between them. Germline CDR1 and CDR2: SGHNT and YYREEE (reference sequence). For the CDR3, the DNA is TGTGCCAGCAGCTTGGAGGCCGGAGAGAATGAAAAACTGTTTTTT. Residues: CASSLEAGENEKLFF.

This clone was counted a single time. The CDR3 loop reads CASSLTRGRNIQYF. CDR3 nucleotide sequence: TGTGCCAGCAGTTTGACAAGGGGGCGAAACATTCAGTACTTC. J is TRBJ2-4 and V is TRBV27, with 7 bases fitting TRBD1. Germline values: CDR1 MNHEY, CDR2 SMNVEV (reference sequence). The CDR3 loop spans 14 amino acids. V was clipped by 3 bases and J by 6 bases; unmatched bases: 5.

For the CDR3, the DNA is TGTGCCAGCAGCCCCCCAGGCCCGAGTCCTAGCACAGATACGCAGTATTTT. Encoded protein: CASSPPGPSPSTDTQYF. This chain links TRBV4-2 with TRBJ2-3; no firm D call. The CDR3 runs to 17 residues. Germline V gene data show CDR1 as LGHNA and CDR2 as YNFKEQ. Trimming took 4 bases from V and 0 from J, leaving 17 bases between them.

This clone appeared once. The CDR3: CASSRDRVNSPLHF. For the CDR3, the DNA is TGCGCCAGCAGCCGCGACAGGGTAAATTCACCCCTCCACTTT. This chain joins TRBV5-1 and TRBJ1-6, with 7 bases aligning to TRBD1. The CDR3 extends over 14 amino acids. V lost 4 bases, J lost 7 bases, and 5 bases stayed unmatched. The germline CDR1 and CDR2 sequences are SGHRS and YFSETQ.

As concerns this clone: Other DNA sequences in this sample translate to the same CDR3. This chain uses TRBV18 with TRBJ2-5; 7 bases are a match to TRBD1. The CDR3 covers 13 residues. V shed 4 bases and J 2 bases; nucleotides not matched to a gene: 1. The germline CDR1 and CDR2 sequences are KGHSH and LQKENI. The CDR3 sequence is CASSRDRQETQYF. CDR3 DNA: TGTGCCAGCTCACGGGACAGACAAGAGACCCAGTACTTC.

The chain joins TRBV5-6 to TRBJ1-3; TRBD1 aligns across 7 bases. The J segment lost 0 bases and the V segment lost 0 bases, leaving 9 bases of the junction unmatched. The CDR3 has 18 residues. Germline assignment: CDR1 SGHDT and CDR2 YYEEEE. The CDR3 protein is CASSLGARDSISGNTIYF. CDR3 nucleotide sequence: TGTGCCAGCAGCTTGGGCGCCCGGGACAGCATCTCTGGAAACACCATATATTTT.

The V gene is TRBV29-1, the J gene TRBJ2-5, with D tentatively TRBD2 (6 bases). The CDR3 contains 13 residues. V gave up 3 bases and J gave up 4 bases, with 12 bases separating them. Germline V gene data show CDR1 as SQVTM and CDR2 as ANQGSEA. The CDR3 nucleotides are TGCAGCGTTGAGAGGCACGGGGGAGAGACCCAGTACTTC. This codes for CSVERHGGETQYF. Looking up the rest from reference TRBV29-1 and TRBJ2-5 gives the full variable domain: SAVISQKPSRDICQRGTSLTIQCQVDSQVTMMFWYRQQPGQSLTLIATANQGSEATYESGFVIDKFPISRPNLTFSTLTVSNMSPEDSSIYLCSVERHGGETQYFGPGTRLLVL.

The chain combines TRBV28 with TRBJ2-1; TRBD2 might be the D (7 bases). CDR3 size: 15 residues. V shed 5 bases and J shed 1 base, with 12 bases lying between them. The germline CDR1 and CDR2 sequences are MDHEN and SYDVKM. The CDR3 sequence: CASSQGGGSYNEQFF. The CDR3 coding sequence is TGTGCCAGCAGTCAAGGGGGGGGGTCCTACAATGAGCAGTTCTTC.